The 32 T cell receptor beta chains reported below all come from one sample, sequenced in a study of T cells in Graves' hyperthyroidism and ophthalmopathy. RNA transcripts were the template for amplifying TCR beta CDR3 regions. HTBI primers were the set used in a first-round RT-PCR of the TCR CDR3. MiXCR was run by TCRdb on the multiplex PCR reads, yielding one entry per CDR3 protein. The sample shows under 400,000 distinct CDR3 sequences, 15% to 20% of them seen only once. Sample: blood. The receptors were gathered from a man aged 25-40 years with Graves' hyperthyroidism.

This clonotype came up many times. The rearrangement joins TRBV3-1 to TRBJ2-1, with TRBD2 identical over 8 bases. There are 16 residues in the CDR3. The trim removed 0 bases at V and 4 bases at J, leaving 5 bases unmatched. The germline V gene has CDR1 LGHDT and CDR2 YNNKEL (reference sequence). CDR3 bases: TGTGCCAGCAGCCAAGAGCTAGCGGGCCCTTACAATGAGCAGTTCTTC. Its translation is CASSQELAGPYNEQFF.

This CDR3 reads CASSSREALSYEQYF. Here the CDR3 DNA reads TGTGCCAGCAGTTCGCGGGAGGCTTTGAGCTACGAGCAGTACTTC. The J gene is TRBJ2-7, the V gene TRBV27, with 8 bases aligning to TRBD2. CDR1 and CDR2 from the germline V gene are MNHEY and SMNVEV (reference sequence). CDR3 length equals 15 residues. V was clipped by 4 bases and J by 3 bases; unmatched bases: 8.

This clonotype was found a few times. This rearrangement joins TRBV28 to TRBJ1-2; D gene uncertain. CDR3 size: 12 residues. The V gene lost 8 bases and the J gene lost 4 bases, with 11 bases spanning the gap. Germline CDR1 is MDHEN and CDR2 is SYDVKM. The CDR3 loop is CASSNGIYGYTF. The CDR3 DNA reads as TGTGCCAGCTCTAACGGGATCTATGGCTACACCTTC.

This clonotype was counted only a few times. The chain carries TRBV20-1 and TRBJ2-1, with TRBD2 matching 11 bases. CDR3 length: 14 amino acids. Germline CDR1 reads DFQATT; CDR2 reads SNEGSKA (reference sequence). The trim removed 5 bases at V and 3 bases at J, leaving 3 bases unmatched. The DNA for the CDR3 is TGCAGTGCTGAGACTAGCGGGGTCTACAATGAGCAGTTCTTC. Its translation is CSAETSGVYNEQFF.

The rearrangement joins TRBV4-2 to TRBJ2-2, with TRBD2 matching 12 bases. Looked up from germline, CDR1 is LGHNA and CDR2 is YNFKEQ. The V gene end was trimmed by 0 bases and the J gene end by 4 bases; junction bases not matched to a gene: 3. This CDR3 has 17 amino acids. The CDR3 loop reads CASSQDGLAGPTGELFF. As DNA, the CDR3 is TGTGCCAGCAGCCAAGACGGACTAGCGGGACCCACCGGGGAGCTGTTTTTT.

The chain couples TRBV5-1 to TRBJ2-7; D not resolved. CDR1 SGHRS and CDR2 YFSETQ come from the germline V gene. Deletions cut 5 bases from V and 0 bases from J, with 15 bases between. The CDR3 sequence is 15 residues long. CDR3 loop: CASSTGGVLSYEQYF. In nucleotides, the CDR3 is TGCGCCAGCAGTACCGGTGGAGTTCTCTCCTACGAGCAGTACTTC.

This clonotype was recorded many times. The V and J genes are TRBV5-1 and TRBJ2-1, with a possible D match to TRBD2 (6 bases). This CDR3 is 16 amino acids long. Trimming cost V 7 bases and J 0 bases, with 17 bases left between them. Germline CDR1 SGHRS, CDR2 YFSETQ. The DNA for the CDR3 is TGCGCCAGCTTCACCCAGGCGGGATCCTCCTACAATGAGCAGTTCTTC. Translation gives CASFTQAGSSYNEQFF. Full variable domain (rest looked up from reference TRBV5-1 and TRBJ2-1): KAGVTQTPRYLIKTRGQQVTLSCSPISGHRSVSWYQQTPGQGLQFLFEYFSETQRNKGNFPGRFSGRQFSNSRSEMNVSTLELGDSALYLCASFTQAGSSYNEQFFGPGTRLTVL.

The table lists this clonotype with a few counts. The V and J genes are TRBV7-9 and TRBJ2-2; D gene uncertain. Germline V gives CDR1 SEHNR, CDR2 FQNEAQ (reference sequence). V was trimmed by 6 bases and J by 3 bases, leaving 8 bases between them. The CDR3 sequence is 13 residues long. CDR3 nucleotides: TGTGCCAGCAGGCGGACCGACACCGGGGAGCTGTTTTTT. Translating it yields CASRRTDTGELFF.

The V and J genes are TRBV7-9 and TRBJ1-2; a weak D match, TRBD1 (5 bases). V was trimmed by 4 bases and J by 8 bases, leaving 17 bases between them. This CDR3 comprises 14 residues. Germline V gives CDR1 SEHNR, CDR2 FQNEAQ (reference sequence). CDR3 sequence reads: CASSSPDGGKGYTF. The CDR3 DNA sequence: TGTGCCAGCAGCTCTCCTGACGGGGGTAAAGGCTACACCTTC.

This clonotype was counted between two and nine times. The rearrangement joins TRBV27 to TRBJ2-7; D possibly corresponds to TRBD1 (5 bases). V was shortened by 8 bases and J by 0 bases, with 11 bases between the two germline ends. The CDR3 extends over 13 amino acids. Germline assignment: CDR1 MNHEY and CDR2 SMNVEV (reference sequence). The CDR3: CASGSRASYEQYF. Written as DNA, the CDR3 is TGTGCCAGCGGCTCCAGGGCCTCCTACGAGCAGTACTTC.

The rearrangement links TRBV19 to TRBJ1-3; D may be TRBD1 (5 bases). V was trimmed by 4 bases and J by 3 bases, leaving 10 bases between them. The germline V gene encodes CDR1 LNHDA and CDR2 SQIVND (reference sequence). The CDR3 sequence is 14 residues long. CDR3 in DNA: TGTGCCAGTAGTACGGGGCAGTATGGAAACACCATATATTTT. Its protein is CASSTGQYGNTIYF.

In this sample, this clonotype turned up many times. This chain connects TRBV5-1 to TRBJ2-7, with 8 nucleotides matching TRBD1. The CDR3 is 15 residues long. V gave up 4 bases and J gave up 5 bases; unmatched junction bases: 11. CDR1 and CDR2 (germline): SGHRS, YFSETQ. The CDR3: CASSPAGQGFHEQYF. The CDR3 bases are TGCGCCAGCAGCCCGGCAGGACAGGGTTTCCACGAGCAGTACTTC. Based on the CDR3 plus reference TRBV5-1 and TRBJ2-7, the full variable domain is KAGVTQTPRYLIKTRGQQVTLSCSPISGHRSVSWYQQTPGQGLQFLFEYFSETQRNKGNFPGRFSGRQFSNSRSEMNVSTLELGDSALYLCASSPAGQGFHEQYFGPGTRLTVT.

This clonotype was recorded a few times. The chain uses TRBV12-3 or TRBV12-4 and TRBJ1-3; TRBD1 matches 9 bases. The CDR3 totals 15 residues. V gave up 5 bases and J gave up 5 bases; unmatched junction bases: 7. The CDR3 nucleotides are TGTGCCAGCAGTGGACAGGGGAAGGATAGAAACACCATATATTTT. It encodes CASSGQGKDRNTIYF.

This clonotype was found many times. V gene TRBV6-1 combines with J gene TRBJ2-1, with 10 bases matching TRBD2. From germline, CDR1 is MNHNS and CDR2 SASEGT. CDR3 length equals 17 residues. V lost 6 bases and J lost 2; bases outside the gene matches: 10. CDR3 region: CASSPTSGLAAYNEQFF. In DNA form, the CDR3 reads TGTGCCAGCAGCCCCACCTCCGGACTAGCGGCCTACAATGAGCAGTTCTTC.

This clonotype was counted ten times or more. V gene TRBV30 combines with J gene TRBJ1-1, with a weak D call TRBD1 (5 bases). This CDR3 comprises 13 residues. Germline lookup yields CDR1 GTSNPN and CDR2 SVGIG (reference sequence). V lost 4 bases to trimming and J lost 4 bases, with 13 bases between them. CDR3 nucleotide sequence: TGTGCCTGGATGGGTGGACATTCCACTGAAGCTTTCTTT. Amino acid sequence: CAWMGGHSTEAFF.

On this clonotype: Given a much more abundant clone one base away, this may be a read error. J is TRBJ2-3 and V is TRBV29-1; 11 bases are a match to TRBD2. There are 17 residues in the CDR3. The V gene's germline CDR1 is SQVTM and CDR2 ANQGSEA. Germline trimming cut 2 bases from V and 2 bases from J; bases unmatched to any gene: 9. CDR3 nucleotides: TGCAGCGTTGAATCGGGGTTAGCGGGAGGGTCCACAGATACGCAGTATTTT. Translating it yields CSVESGLAGGSTDTQYF.

The J gene is TRBJ2-5, the V gene TRBV5-1, with 7 bases aligning to TRBD1. CDR1 and CDR2 from the germline V gene are SGHRS and YFSETQ. Trimming cost V 4 bases and J 3 bases; bases outside gene matches: 9. There are 15 residues in the CDR3. CDR3 sequence reads: CASSDTGQEKETQYF. As DNA, the CDR3 is TGCGCCAGCAGCGACACCGGACAGGAGAAAGAGACCCAGTACTTC.

This clonotype was seen many times. This chain joins TRBV12-3 or TRBV12-4 and TRBJ2-7; 7 bases agree with TRBD2. V shed 4 bases, J shed 5 bases, and the junction held 11 bases outside the gene matches. CDR3 size: 15 residues. The chain's CDR3 is CASSYLGGIGHEQYF. The CDR3 DNA reads as TGTGCCAGCAGTTACCTGGGAGGGATCGGGCACGAGCAGTACTTC.

This clonotype showed up many times. The rearrangement uses TRBV2 and TRBJ2-3, with 7 nucleotides matching TRBD1. J lost 3 bases, V lost 5 bases, and 5 bases had no gene match. The CDR3 is made up of 14 amino acids. CDR1 is SNHLY, CDR2 FYNNEI, per germline. The CDR3 nucleotides read TGTGCCAGCAGTCGACAGGGATGGACAGATACGCAGTATTTT. Encoded protein: CASSRQGWTDTQYF. The variable domain in full, completed from reference TRBV2 and TRBJ2-3, reads EPEVTQTPSHQVTQMGQEVILRCVPISNHLYFYWYRQILGQKVEFLVSFYNNEISEKSEIFDDQFSVERPDGSNFTLKIRSTKLEDSAMYFCASSRQGWTDTQYFGPGTRLTVL.

This clonotype has at least ten counts. This rearrangement joins TRBV10-3 to TRBJ2-6; the D is unclear. Germline V lookup: CDR1 ENHRY, CDR2 SYGVKD. This CDR3 comprises 12 residues. The germline V and J ends were trimmed by 9 bases and 4 bases, with 7 bases remaining between them. This CDR3 reads CAIQTGANVLTF. Here the CDR3 DNA reads TGTGCCATACAGACAGGGGCCAACGTCCTGACTTTC.

V usage is TRBV11-2 and J usage is TRBJ2-3, with TRBD2 identical over 8 bases. This CDR3 is built from 15 residues. Germline V CDR1 and CDR2: SGHAT, FQNNGV. Unmatched junction bases numbered 8, after V lost 6 bases and J lost 3 bases. CDR3 region: CASSPSGRTTDTQYF. Written as DNA, the CDR3 is TGTGCCAGCAGTCCGAGCGGGAGAACGACAGATACGCAGTATTTT.

V usage is TRBV19 and J usage is TRBJ1-1; tentative D call: TRBD1 (5 bases). This CDR3 has 15 residues. V lost 6 bases and J 1 base, leaving 15 bases between the germline ends. Per the germline V gene, CDR1 is LNHDA and CDR2 is SQIVND (reference sequence). CDR3 bases: TGTGCCAGTAGCCGTCTGGGGACGGCGAACACTGAAGCTTTCTTT. It is translated as CASSRLGTANTEAFF.

DNA for the CDR3: TGCAGCTTTCTAAGGAACACTGAAGCTTTCTTT. Amino acids: CSFLRNTEAFF. The chain joins TRBV29-1 to TRBJ1-1; D gene uncertain. Germline V gene data show CDR1 as SQVTM and CDR2 as ANQGSEA. CDR3 length equals 11 residues. V was cut by 8 bases and J by 1 base, with 8 bases left in between.

This clonotype occurred many times. This sequence joins TRBV2 and TRBJ1-4; D may be TRBD1 (5 bases). Germline lookup yields CDR1 SNHLY and CDR2 FYNNEI. Trimming removed 8 bases from V and 3 bases from J, with 16 bases in between. The CDR3 is 15 amino acids. CDR3 sequence (DNA): TGTGCCAGCGGTCACCCCGGGACCCCTAATGAAAAACTGTTTTTT. This encodes CASGHPGTPNEKLFF.

This clonotype showed up many times. The chain carries TRBV11-2 and TRBJ2-2, with 9 bases that match TRBD2. The CDR3 is 17 residues long. The V segment lost 0 bases and the J segment 5 bases; nucleotides outside the gene matches: 7. Germline loops: CDR1 SGHAT, CDR2 FQNNGV. In DNA form, the CDR3 reads TGTGCCAGCAGCTTAGACGGCGGGAGGGCCTGGACCGGGGAGCTGTTTTTT. Translated, it gives CASSLDGGRAWTGELFF. Full variable domain (remainder filled in from reference TRBV11-2 and TRBJ2-2): EAGVAQSPRYKIIEKRQSVAFWCNPISGHATLYWYQQILGQGPKLLIQFQNNGVVDDSQLPKDRFSAERLKGVDSTLKIQPAKLEDSAVYLCASSLDGGRAWTGELFFGEGSRLTVL.

The chain uses TRBV28 and TRBJ1-2; TRBD1 aligns across 9 bases. J lost 8 bases, V lost 6 bases, and 10 bases had no gene match. Germline CDR1 is MDHEN and CDR2 is SYDVKM. The CDR3 is made up of 14 amino acids. CDR3 in amino acids: CASRGGQGLWGYTF. The CDR3 nucleotides are TGTGCCAGCAGAGGGGGACAGGGCCTCTGGGGCTACACCTTC.

The J gene is TRBJ2-7, the V gene TRBV11-2, with unresolved D. The CDR3 loop spans 16 amino acids. V shed 2 bases and J shed 3 bases, with 17 bases lying between them. Germline values: CDR1 SGHAT, CDR2 FQNNGV. The CDR3 loop reads CASSLSYRRKYYEQYF. The CDR3 bases are TGTGCCAGCAGCTTATCGTATCGGCGAAAATACTACGAGCAGTACTTC.

This clonotype was picked up many times. V usage is TRBV7-9 and J usage is TRBJ2-7, with TRBD1 matching over 8 bases. The ends lost 4 bases at V and 3 bases at J; junction bases unmatched: 5. The germline gives CDR1 SEHNR, CDR2 FQNEAQ (reference sequence). CDR3 size: 14 residues. The CDR3 sequence is CASSWSGTGYEQYF. The CDR3 nucleotides are TGTGCCAGCAGCTGGTCCGGGACAGGCTACGAGCAGTACTTC.

This clonotype was seen at least ten times. The chain combines TRBV11-2 with TRBJ1-2; D uncertain. Germline values: CDR1 SGHAT, CDR2 FQNNGV. The CDR3 contains 14 residues. V shed 5 bases and J shed 4 bases, with 14 bases lying between them. DNA for the CDR3: TGTGCCAGCAGCCCGATGTCGGTCGGCTATGGCTACACCTTC. Translation gives CASSPMSVGYGYTF.

This clonotype was seen a few times. This chain links TRBV14 with TRBJ2-3; no clear D. The V and J ends lost 0 bases and 6 bases respectively, with 13 bases between them. Per the germline V gene, CDR1 is SGHDN and CDR2 is FVKESK. The CDR3 loop spans 15 amino acids. The CDR3 here is CASSQDLWGGDTQYF. CDR3 coding DNA: TGTGCCAGCAGCCAAGATCTTTGGGGTGGGGATACGCAGTATTTT.

This clonotype was seen a few times. This chain links TRBV5-6 with TRBJ2-3; D remains ambiguous. In germline, CDR1 is SGHDT, CDR2 YYEEEE. The CDR3 contains 14 residues. V was pared by 0 bases and J by 3 bases, with 8 bases between. The CDR3, as DNA: TGTGCCAGCAGCTTGGTGACGACAACAGATACGCAGTATTTT. Translation: CASSLVTTTDTQYF. The full variable domain, its missing parts supplied by reference TRBV5-6 and TRBJ2-3, is DAGVTQSPTHLIKTRGQQVTLRCSPKSGHDTVSWYQQALGQGPQFIFQYYEEEERQRGNFPDRFSGHQFPNYSSELNVNALLLGDSALYLCASSLVTTTDTQYFGPGTRLTVL.

This clonotype was detected ten times or more. The rearrangement uses TRBV11-2 and TRBJ1-3; D not resolved. The length of the CDR3 is 16 residues. Germline V lookup: CDR1 SGHAT, CDR2 FQNNGV. Trimming took 2 bases from V and 3 from J, leaving 14 bases between them. CDR3 sequence reads: CASSLSGFIGGNTIYF. CDR3 DNA: TGTGCCAGCAGCTTATCAGGTTTTATCGGTGGAAACACCATATATTTT.